This entry lists 30 T cell receptor beta chains sequenced from one sample in a study of T cell responses to AZD1222 COVID-19 vaccine (dated by TCRdb to 2020 to 2022). Read against the paper, the sample's time point label means: baseline before first vaccination. Library construction relied on the immunoSEQ multiplex PCR assay. Entries here come from immuneACCESS through TCRdb and include only in-frame sequences with V and J called. Some clones fail to appear in such tables; in the studies checked, an unresolved V gene covers under half of the shortfall, and the cause of the remainder is unknown. The sample contains about 110,000 clones, nearly 90% of them found a single time. Together, the top ten hold around a sixth of the sample. Source: peripheral blood, taken on day 0 of AZD1222 vaccination. The receptor source for this set is an adult in good health.

This rearrangement joins TRBV5-6 to TRBJ2-2; D not certain. V was shortened by 0 bases and J by 6 bases, with 9 bases between the two germline ends. CDR3 size: 14 residues. Germline CDR1 and CDR2: SGHDT and YYEEEE. CDR3 in DNA: TGTGCCAGCAGCTTGGACCCGGCGGCCGGGGAGCTGTTTTTT. It yields the protein CASSLDPAAGELFF.

There are a few counts of this clone. The chain employs TRBV7-8 and TRBJ1-6; D remains unclear. CDR1 is SGHVS and CDR2 is FQNEAQ in the germline V gene. The V gene lost 0 bases and the J gene lost 0 bases, with 12 bases spanning the gap. This CDR3 is 18 amino acids long. The CDR3 sequence: CASSLARPGSSYNSPLHF. The CDR3 DNA is TGTGCCAGCAGCTTAGCGCGACCTGGCAGCTCCTATAATTCACCCCTCCACTTT.

The rearrangement joins TRBV3-1 (or the pseudogene TRBV3-2) to TRBJ1-4; D unclear. The germline V and J ends were trimmed by 2 bases and 7 bases, with 11 bases remaining between them. The CDR3 is made up of 14 amino acids. Germline-derived CDR1 and CDR2 are LGHDT and YNNKEL (reference sequence). The CDR3 DNA reads TGTGCCAGCAGCCAATTGGGATTCGGTGAAAAACTGTTTTTT. It translates to CASSQLGFGEKLFF.

This clone appeared a few times. The rearrangement uses TRBV5-1 and TRBJ1-3; possible D gene TRBD1, 5 bases. The CDR3 sequence is 16 residues long. Germline-derived CDR1 and CDR2 are SGHRS and YFSETQ. The ends were cut back, 0 bases at V and 0 bases at J, with 10 bases in the middle. CDR3 residues: CASSLARQGSGNTIYF. CDR3 DNA sequence: TGCGCCAGCAGCTTGGCCCGGCAGGGCTCTGGAAACACCATATATTTT.

The J gene is TRBJ2-2, the V gene TRBV18; TRBD2 agrees at 13 bases. Per the germline V gene, CDR1 is KGHSH and CDR2 is LQKENI. With V trimmed by 5 bases and J by 7 bases, 4 bases remained unmatched. The CDR3 extends over 15 amino acids. The CDR3 here is CASSTSGRAIGELFF. As DNA, the CDR3 is TGTGCCAGCTCAACTAGCGGGAGGGCCATCGGGGAGCTGTTTTTT.

This clone was recorded once. The CDR3 sequence is CASSLDLGAGGYTF. In DNA, the CDR3 is TGTGCCAGCAGCTTGGATTTGGGGGCAGGTGGCTACACCTTC. The chain employs TRBV5-6 and TRBJ1-2, with D perhaps TRBD1 (6 bases). The CDR3 is made up of 14 amino acids. CDR1 and CDR2 (germline): SGHDT, YYEEEE. Trimming shortened V by 0 bases and J by 7 bases, and 13 bases separated the two germline ends.

This chain connects TRBV7-3 to TRBJ1-3, with TRBD1 matching over 7 bases. Germline values: CDR1 SGHTA, CDR2 FQGTGA. This CDR3 comprises 15 residues. Trimming removed 0 bases from V and 4 bases from J; junction bases left unmatched: 3. The CDR3 bases are TGTGCCAGCAGCTTAACGGGGGACAGCGGAAACACCATATATTTT. Translation: CASSLTGDSGNTIYF.

The V and J genes are TRBV9 and TRBJ1-2; TRBD1 is a possible D gene (5 bases). This CDR3 comprises 16 residues. Looked up from germline, CDR1 is SGDLS and CDR2 is YYNGEE. The V end lost 0 bases, the J end lost 2 bases, and 14 bases lay between the germline ends. The CDR3 nucleotides are TGTGCCAGCAGCGTAGCGGGTCCAGGGTCCAACTATGGCTACACCTTC. Residues: CASSVAGPGSNYGYTF.

The V gene is TRBV5-1, the J gene TRBJ2-7; perhaps TRBD2 as D (6 bases). Trimming took off 4 bases at V and 5 bases at J, with 16 bases between the two ends. The CDR3 loop spans 14 amino acids. Germline V gene data show CDR1 as SGHRS and CDR2 as YFSETQ. CDR3 sequence: CASSPEGRFNEQYF. For the CDR3, the DNA is TGCGCCAGCAGCCCTGAGGGGAGGTTTAACGAGCAGTACTTC. Together with reference TRBV5-1 and TRBJ2-7, the CDR3 gives the full variable domain: KAGVTQTPRYLIKTRGQQVTLSCSPISGHRSVSWYQQTPGQGLQFLFEYFSETQRNKGNFPGRFSGRQFSNSRSEMNVSTLELGDSALYLCASSPEGRFNEQYFGPGTRLTVT.

The chain joins TRBV24-1 to TRBJ2-2, with TRBD2 matching over 13 bases. After removal of 3 bases from V and 0 bases from J, the junction contained 6 bases not matched to a gene. This CDR3 comprises 19 residues. The germline CDR1 and CDR2 sequences are KGHDR and SFDVKD. The CDR3 reads CATSDPGLAGAANTGELFF. In DNA, the CDR3 is TGTGCCACCAGTGATCCCGGACTAGCGGGGGCAGCGAACACCGGGGAGCTGTTTTTT.

In this sample, this clone turned up a few times. The CDR3 reads CASSSTGSLLGEQYF. DNA for the CDR3: TGCGCCAGCAGCTCGACAGGTTCGCTCTTGGGCGAGCAGTACTTC. This sequence joins TRBV5-1 and TRBJ2-7, with D maybe TRBD1 (6 bases). The germline V gene has CDR1 SGHRS and CDR2 YFSETQ. V dropped 3 bases and J dropped 6 bases, with 19 bases sitting between them. The CDR3 is 15 residues long.

The chain is built from TRBV7-2 and TRBJ2-1; 8 bases are shared with TRBD2. V shed 5 bases, J shed 7 bases, and the junction held 10 bases outside the gene matches. This CDR3 is 15 amino acids long. The germline gives CDR1 SGHTA, CDR2 FQGNSA. The CDR3 DNA reads TGTGCCAGCAGCCCTAGACTAGCGATCGGGAATGAGCAGTTCTTC. Protein product: CASSPRLAIGNEQFF.

V is TRBV11-2 and J is TRBJ2-7; a possible D gene is TRBD2 (5 bases). Germline CDR1 and CDR2: SGHAT and FQNNGV. This CDR3 region has 12 residues. Trimming took off 3 bases at V and 4 bases at J, with 7 bases between the two ends. The CDR3 sequence is CASSFAGYEQYV. The DNA of the CDR3 is TGTGCCAGCAGCTTTGCGGGTTACGAGCAGTACGTC.

This clone turned up a few times. This rearrangement joins TRBV4-1 to TRBJ1-6; D uncertain. The CDR3 runs 16 residues. The germline V and J ends were trimmed by 0 bases and 7 bases, with 13 bases remaining between them. CDR1 and CDR2 (germline): MGHRA, YSYEKL. This chain's CDR3 is CASSQDQGRVNSPLHF. The CDR3 DNA reads as TGCGCCAGCAGCCAAGATCAAGGACGGGTAAATTCACCCCTCCACTTT.

V usage is TRBV18 and J usage is TRBJ2-2, with D possibly TRBD1 on 7 matching bases. CDR3 length: 14 amino acids. Trimming shortened V by 2 bases and J by 6 bases, and 10 bases separated the two germline ends. The germline V gene has CDR1 KGHSH and CDR2 LQKENI. DNA for the CDR3: TGTGCCAGCTCACCATCCAGGGGGGCCGGGGAGCTGTTTTTT. Residues: CASSPSRGAGELFF.

The chain joins TRBV9 to TRBJ2-1, with D uncertain. This CDR3 is built from 15 residues. Trimming stripped 0 bases from V and 4 bases from J, with 11 bases between. Germline CDR1 reads SGDLS; CDR2 reads YYNGEE. Here the CDR3 reads CASSVEPVAYNEQFF. CDR3 nucleotide sequence: TGTGCCAGCAGCGTAGAACCGGTAGCTTACAATGAGCAGTTCTTC.

The chain recombines TRBV5-1 with TRBJ1-4, with D perhaps matching TRBD1 (5 bases). Germline values: CDR1 SGHRS, CDR2 YFSETQ. This CDR3 is built from 16 residues. V was shortened by 0 bases and J by 8 bases, with 17 bases between the two germline ends. DNA for the CDR3: TGCGCCAGCAGCTTGGTCACAGGCAGCCTGGGAGAAAAACTGTTTTTT. Residues: CASSLVTGSLGEKLFF.

The J gene is TRBJ2-2, the V gene TRBV3-1 (or the pseudogene TRBV3-2); no reliable D call. This CDR3 contains 20 residues. Per germline, CDR1 LGHDT and CDR2 YNNKEL (reference sequence). Trimming removed 2 bases at V and 1 base at J, with 23 bases between. The DNA of the CDR3 is TGTGCCAGCAGCCAAAACTCGTGGACCCTCATGCGGCGGAACACCGGGGAGCTGTTTTTT. This translates into CASSQNSWTLMRRNTGELFF.

The gene calls are TRBV7-9 and TRBJ1-5; D unclear. The V end was cut by 5 bases, the J end by 3 bases, with 8 bases between. This CDR3 has 13 residues. The germline V gene encodes CDR1 SEHNR and CDR2 FQNEAQ (reference sequence). CDR3 nucleotides: TGTGCCAGCAGCCTAGGACCCAATCAGCCCCAGCATTTT. It specifies CASSLGPNQPQHF. Variable domain in full (rest from reference TRBV7-9 and TRBJ1-5): DTGVSQNPRHKITKRGQNVTFRCDPISEHNRLYWYRQTLGQGPEFLTYFQNEAQLEKSRLLSDRFSAERPKGSFSTLEIQRTEQGDSAMYLCASSLGPNQPQHFGDGTRLSIL.

The chain couples TRBV6-2 or TRBV6-3 to TRBJ2-1, with 7 bases fitting TRBD2. Germline loops: CDR1 MNHEY, CDR2 SVGEGT. The ends lost 0 bases at V and 4 bases at J; junction bases unmatched: 3. This CDR3 comprises 15 residues. CDR3 DNA: TGTGCCAGCAGTTACTCGGGGGGGAGGTACAATGAGCAGTTCTTC. Protein: CASSYSGGRYNEQFF.

The V gene is TRBV6-5, the J gene TRBJ2-1; 7 nucleotides line up with TRBD1. Germline V gives CDR1 MNHEY, CDR2 SVGAGI. This CDR3 is built from 14 residues. V was clipped by 6 bases and J by 10 bases; unmatched bases: 12. The CDR3 spells CASRAKRGQQEQFF. As DNA, the CDR3 is TGTGCCAGCAGAGCTAAAAGGGGACAGCAAGAGCAGTTCTTC.

The rearrangement joins TRBV19 to TRBJ1-4, with D perhaps TRBD1 (6 bases). The V end lost 6 bases, the J end lost 7 bases, and 15 bases lay between the germline ends. From germline, CDR1 is LNHDA and CDR2 SQIVND (reference sequence). This CDR3 is 14 amino acids long. The CDR3: CASSPRGRGEKLFF. The CDR3 bases are TGTGCCAGTAGCCCTAGGGGCAGGGGTGAAAAACTGTTTTTT. Using reference TRBV19 and TRBJ1-4 for the parts outside the CDR3, the full variable domain is DGGITQSPKYLFRKEGQNVTLSCEQNLNHDAMYWYRQDPGQGLRLIYYSQIVNDFQKGDIAEGYSVSREKKESFPLTVTSAQKNPTAFYLCASSPRGRGEKLFFGSGTQLSVL.

This clone was seen just once. The rearrangement links TRBV6-5 to TRBJ1-4; D ambiguous. V lost 0 bases, J lost 7 bases, and 15 bases lay in between. Germline V gene data show CDR1 as MNHEY and CDR2 as SVGAGI. The CDR3 covers 16 residues. CDR3 sequence (DNA): TGTGCCAGCAGTTACTCCTTCCGGGTGGGTGGTGAAAAACTGTTTTTT. This translates into CASSYSFRVGGEKLFF.

V usage is TRBV7-9 and J usage is TRBJ2-1, with TRBD2 identical over 8 bases. This CDR3 spans 16 amino acids. After removal of 0 bases from V and 5 bases from J, the junction contained 6 bases not matched to a gene. Germline CDR1 reads SEHNR; CDR2 reads FQNEAQ (reference sequence). CDR3 protein: CASSLAGLAGHNEQFF. DNA for the CDR3: TGTGCCAGCAGCTTAGCAGGGCTAGCGGGTCACAATGAGCAGTTCTTC.

The chain is built from TRBV27 and TRBJ1-4, with D possibly being TRBD1 (5 bases). The CDR3 contains 15 residues. CDR1 is MNHEY, CDR2 SMNVEV, per germline (reference sequence). The V end lost 6 bases, the J end lost 4 bases, and 15 bases lay between the germline ends. The CDR3: CASSAPDSRNEKLFF. The CDR3 DNA reads as TGTGCCAGCAGCGCCCCCGACAGCCGTAATGAAAAACTGTTTTTT. Using reference TRBV27 and TRBJ1-4 for the parts outside the CDR3, the full variable domain is EAQVTQNPRYLITVTGKKLTVTCSQNMNHEYMSWYRQDPGLGLRQIYYSMNVEVTDKGDVPEGYKVSRKEKRNFPLILESPSPNQTSLYFCASSAPDSRNEKLFFGSGTQLSVL.

The chain uses TRBV5-6 and TRBJ2-7; 7 bases align to TRBD2. The CDR3 contains 14 residues. The germline V gene has CDR1 SGHDT and CDR2 YYEEEE. After removal of 0 bases from V and 7 bases from J, the junction contained 7 bases not matched to a gene. The CDR3 loop reads CASSLAAGRGEQYF. In nucleotides, the CDR3 is TGTGCCAGCAGCTTGGCAGCGGGGAGAGGTGAGCAGTACTTC.

The chain carries TRBV28 and TRBJ1-2; D might be TRBD1 (6 bases). The germline CDR1 and CDR2 sequences are MDHEN and SYDVKM. V dropped 6 bases and J dropped 2 bases, with 7 bases sitting between them. The CDR3 has 12 residues. CDR3 in amino acids: CASRDSNYGYTF. The CDR3 DNA reads TGTGCCAGCAGGGACAGCAACTATGGCTACACCTTC.

The V call is TRBV5-1, the J call TRBJ2-7, with D possibly matching TRBD1 (5 bases). Germline CDR1 and CDR2: SGHRS and YFSETQ. This CDR3 spans 15 amino acids. Deletions cut 0 bases from V and 2 bases from J, with 12 bases between. CDR3 sequence reads: CASSLGDSTTYEQYF. The CDR3 DNA is TGCGCCAGCAGCTTGGGTGACAGCACTACCTACGAGCAGTACTTC. Full variable domain (rest looked up from reference TRBV5-1 and TRBJ2-7): KAGVTQTPRYLIKTRGQQVTLSCSPISGHRSVSWYQQTPGQGLQFLFEYFSETQRNKGNFPGRFSGRQFSNSRSEMNVSTLELGDSALYLCASSLGDSTTYEQYFGPGTRLTVT.

This clone was recorded once. The chain has TRBV24-1 and TRBJ1-6; D gene ambiguous. This CDR3 contains 13 residues. V was shortened by 9 bases and J by 7 bases, with 12 bases between the two germline ends. The germline gives CDR1 KGHDR, CDR2 SFDVKD. The CDR3 region has the DNA TGTGCCACCCAAGGAGGTGGAAATTCACCCCTCCACTTT. Protein product: CATQGGGNSPLHF.

This chain joins TRBV11-2 and TRBJ2-1, with 9 positions matching TRBD2. This CDR3 has 16 amino acids. Trimming at V came to 5 bases and at J to 4 bases, leaving 9 bases not matched to a gene. Germline assignment: CDR1 SGHAT and CDR2 FQNNGV. The CDR3 here is CASSPSSGSRYNEQFF. DNA of the CDR3: TGTGCCAGCAGCCCCAGTAGCGGGAGTAGGTACAATGAGCAGTTCTTC.